These T cell receptor beta chains were read from a single sample in a study of metastatic and nonmetastatic thyroid tumors. TCRdb ran MiXCR on the PCR reads. In the table there are about 92,000 clones, about 16% of which are singletons. The sequencing sample was made of blood. The source of these receptors is a female donor with papillary thyroid cancer or a benign thyroid nodule (not recorded which). Some clones in this sample may be carry-over from other donors' samples. The CDR3 runs from the conserved cysteine through the conserved F or W. Each record gives: D gene, J gene, V gene, clone size, CDR3 length, CDR3 protein, CDR3 DNA. A D gene is named only where the DNA matches it firmly. Clone size is stated in some rows and not others, as once, few, many or a class when expanded.

>-|TRBJ2-5|TRBV6-1|-|13
CASILVGHRTQYF
TGTGCCAGCATCCTTGTGGGACATCGGACCCAGTACTTC
>-|TRBJ1-2|TRBV7-8|many|14
CASSSRGVGYGYTF
TGTGCCAGCAGCTCTCGGGGGGTGGGCTATGGCTACACCTTC
>-|TRBJ2-6|TRBV6-2/TRBV6-3|many|13
CASSASGANVLTF
TGTGCCAGCTCGGCCTCCGGGGCCAACGTCCTGACTTTC
>TRBD2|TRBJ2-3|TRBV12-3/TRBV12-4|many|15
CASSLSGVATDTQYF
TGTGCCAGCAGTTTGAGCGGGGTCGCCACAGATACGCAGTATTTT
>-|TRBJ2-1|TRBV6-1|many|16
CASRGELQAFYNEQFF
TGTGCCAGCAGAGGGGAGCTCCAGGCATTCTACAATGAGCAGTTCTTC
>-|TRBJ2-7|TRBV7-9|many|11
CASSLEDEQYF
TGTGCCAGCAGCTTAGAAGACGAGCAGTACTTC
>-|TRBJ1-4|TRBV12-3/TRBV12-4|many|13
CASTRDGGEKLFF
TGTGCCAGCACCAGGGACGGGGGTGAAAAACTGTTTTTT
>-|TRBJ2-7|TRBV27|many|14
CASSRRENPYEQYF
TGTGCCAGCAGTAGGCGGGAAAATCCCTACGAGCAGTACTTC
>-|TRBJ2-2|TRBV28|few|9
CASTGELFF
TGTGCCAGCACCGGGGAGCTGTTTTTT
>-|TRBJ2-1|TRBV12-3/TRBV12-4|-|15
CASSASPSSYNEQFF
TGTGCCAGCAGTGCATCCCCCAGTTCCTACAATGAGCAGTTCTTC
>TRBD1|TRBJ2-1|TRBV12-3/TRBV12-4|few|15
CASIPRTGGYNDQFF
TGTGCCAGCATCCCCCGGACAGGGGGCTACAATGATCAGTTCTTC
>-|TRBJ1-6|TRBV6-6|many|18
CASSYSITRGSYNSPLHF
TGTGCCAGCAGTTACTCGATCACGAGGGGGTCCTATAATTCACCCCTCCACTTT
>-|TRBJ2-5|TRBV7-3|-|15
CDSSPEPGAQETQYF
TGTGACAGCAGCCCAGAGCCGGGGGCCCAAGAGACCCAGTACTTC
>-|TRBJ1-2|TRBV12-3/TRBV12-4|many|12
CASSIQDYGYTF
TGTGCCAGCTCGATCCAGGACTATGGCTACACCTTC
>-|TRBJ2-1|TRBV2|many|15
CASSEVGFSYNEQFF
TGTGCCAGCAGTGAGGTGGGGTTCTCCTACAATGAGCAGTTCTTC
>-|TRBJ2-5|TRBV5-1|many|14
CASSSNKYREAQYF
TGCGCCAGCAGCTCGAACAAATACAGGGAGGCCCAGTACTTC
>TRBD2|TRBJ2-7|TRBV29-1|many|13
CSVEVAGGGEQYF
TGCAGCGTTGAAGTAGCGGGGGGAGGCGAGCAGTACTTC
>-|TRBJ2-3|TRBV4-1|-|16
CASIQDPGTQGDTQYF
TGCGCCAGCATCCAAGATCCCGGGACCCAAGGGGATACGCAGTATTTT
>-|TRBJ2-7|TRBV20-1|many|13
CSARGTGVYEQYF
TGCAGTGCTAGAGGGACCGGGGTCTACGAGCAGTACTTC
>-|TRBJ2-7|TRBV28|many|16
CASNSPSLTRSYEQYF
TGTGCCAGCAACTCACCCTCCCTGACTCGATCCTACGAGCAGTACTTC
>-|TRBJ1-2|TRBV7-9|-|15
CASSGAGGLVYGYTF
TGTGCCAGCAGCGGAGCAGGTGGCTTGGTCTATGGCTACACCTTC
>-|TRBJ2-1|TRBV12-5|many|13
CASGLAGGGEQFF
TGTGCTAGTGGTTTGGCCGGAGGTGGTGAGCAGTTCTTC
>TRBD1|TRBJ2-7|TRBV5-5|many|15
CASSFFSTGAWEQYF
TGTGCCAGCAGCTTTTTTTCGACAGGGGCATGGGAGCAGTACTTC
>-|TRBJ2-1|TRBV3-1|many|11
CASSQAPEQFF
TGTGCCAGCAGCCAAGCCCCTGAGCAGTTCTTC
>TRBD1|TRBJ1-2|TRBV5-6|-|14
CASSLRQGFYGYTF
TGTGCCAGCAGCTTGAGACAGGGGTTCTATGGCTACACCTTC
>-|TRBJ2-2|TRBV14|many|13
CASSPGRPGELFF
TGTGCCAGCAGCCCAGGGCGGCCCGGGGAGCTGTTTTTT
>-|TRBJ2-1|TRBV30|many|12
CAWSAGNNEQFF
TGTGCCTGGAGTGCCGGGAACAATGAGCAGTTCTTC
>-|TRBJ2-1|TRBV7-2|many|15
CASSERGGRAYEQFF
TGTGCCAGCAGCGAAAGAGGCGGCAGGGCCTATGAGCAGTTCTTC
>-|TRBJ2-4|TRBV27|few|15
CARSLSGGLKNIQYF
TGTGCCAGAAGTTTATCGGGGGGCTTGAAAAACATTCAGTACTTC
>-|TRBJ1-4|TRBV30|many|14
CAWRRNRVEGELFF
TGTGCCTGGAGACGAAACAGGGTTGAAGGGGAACTGTTTTTT
>-|TRBJ2-2|TRBV28|many|15
CASSLIDTYGGELFF
TGTGCCAGCAGTCTAATAGACACCTACGGCGGGGAGCTGTTTTTT
>TRBD1|TRBJ1-1|TRBV4-2|many|20
CASSLGTGGRSKKVNTEAFF
TGTGCCAGCAGCCTCGGGACAGGGGGGCGCTCCAAAAAGGTGAACACTGAAGCTTTCTTT
>-|TRBJ1-1|TRBV28|-|13
CASSLRDKLEAFF
TGTGCCAGCAGTTTGAGGGACAAATTGGAAGCTTTCTTT
>TRBD1|TRBJ1-6|TRBV19|many|13
CASGTAFNSPLHF
TGTGCCAGTGGGACAGCCTTTAATTCACCCCTCCACTTT
>-|TRBJ2-7|TRBV12-3/TRBV12-4|many|15
CASSPGQIHSYEQYF
TGTGCCAGCAGTCCCGGACAGATCCACTCCTACGAGCAGTACTTC
>TRBD1|TRBJ1-5|TRBV28|many|17
CASRPGTGGSGNQPQHF
TGTGCCAGCAGACCGGGGACAGGGGGTTCGGGCAATCAGCCCCAGCATTTT
>TRBD2|TRBJ2-5|TRBV10-3|many|14
CAISASGGGETQYF
TGTGCCATCAGTGCAAGCGGGGGCGGGGAGACCCAGTACTTC
>TRBD1|TRBJ1-1|TRBV29-1|many|14
CSVGQGALNTEAFF
TGCAGCGTCGGACAGGGGGCCCTGAACACTGAAGCTTTCTTT
>-|TRBJ1-4|TRBV7-2|many|15
CASSLGTGDSEKLFF
TGTGCCAGCAGCTTAGGTACAGGCGACAGTGAAAAACTGTTTTTT
>-|TRBJ2-1|TRBV12-3/TRBV12-4|many|14
CASSPRALKGEQFF
TGTGCCAGCAGTCCCCGGGCCTTAAAGGGTGAGCAGTTCTTC
>TRBD1|TRBJ2-7|TRBV10-1|many|13
CASSAGQGYEQYF
TGCGCCAGCAGTGCGGGACAGGGCTACGAGCAGTACTTC
>TRBD1|TRBJ1-1|TRBV9|-|17
CASSVDPGQGMNTEAFF
TGTGCCAGCAGCGTAGACCCCGGACAGGGGATGAACACTGAAGCTTTCTTT
>TRBD2|TRBJ2-7|TRBV6-2/TRBV6-3|many|13
CASSPTGGYEQYF
TGTGCCAGCAGCCCGACGGGGGGCTACGAGCAGTACTTC
>TRBD2|TRBJ2-3|TRBV5-1|-|16
CAGSVGTIGGTDTQYF
TGCGCCGGCAGCGTGGGGACTATCGGGGGGACAGATACGCAGTATTTT
>-|TRBJ1-1|TRBV3-1|many|14
CASSQTSPNTEAFF
TGTGCCAGCAGCCAAACCTCCCCGAACACTGAAGCTTTCTTT
>-|TRBJ2-7|TRBV6-1|few|16
CASSGTKGHRDCEQYF
TGTGCCAGCAGTGGCACGAAGGGACACCGTGACTGCGAGCAGTACTTC
>-|TRBJ2-3|TRBV5-1|many|16
CASSLDAGGSTDTQYF
TGCGCCAGCAGCTTGGATGCCGGAGGGAGCACAGATACGCAGTATTTT
>-|TRBJ1-6|TRBV3-1|many|16
CASSQGQGPPWSPLHF
TGTGCCAGCAGCCAAGGGCAGGGGCCTCCGTGGTCACCCCTCCACTTT
>-|TRBJ1-3|TRBV5-1|-|15
CASSFGQGSGNTIYF
TGCGCCAGCAGCTTCGGGCAGGGTTCTGGAAACACCATATATTTT